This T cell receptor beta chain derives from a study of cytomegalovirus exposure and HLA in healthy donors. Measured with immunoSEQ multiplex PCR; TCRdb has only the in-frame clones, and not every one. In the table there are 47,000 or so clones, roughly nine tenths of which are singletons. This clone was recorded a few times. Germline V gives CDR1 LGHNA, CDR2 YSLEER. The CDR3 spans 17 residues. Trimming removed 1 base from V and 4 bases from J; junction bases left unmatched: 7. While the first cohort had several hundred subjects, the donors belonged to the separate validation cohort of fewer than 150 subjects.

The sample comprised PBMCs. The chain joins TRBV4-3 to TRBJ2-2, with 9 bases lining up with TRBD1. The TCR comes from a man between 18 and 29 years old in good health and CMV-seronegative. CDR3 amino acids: CASSQVGQGYSTGELFF. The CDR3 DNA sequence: TGCGCCAGCAGCCAAGTAGGACAGGGGTATAGCACCGGGGAGCTGTTTTTT.